This passage covers 10 T cell receptor beta chains from one sample sequenced in a study of metastatic and nonmetastatic thyroid tumors. Every patient was untreated before thyroid surgery. Using MiXCR, TCRdb re-called clones from the PCR reads. The sample has about 42,000 clones, around an eighth seen once. Sequencing was done on a sample of blood. The receptors were gathered from a male donor with papillary thyroid cancer or a benign thyroid nodule (not recorded which). Some clones in this sample may be carry-over from other donors' samples.

By sample fraction, this clone is medium-sized. The CDR3 region has the DNA TGTGCCAGCAGTGAACAGTGGGACTATGGCTACACCTTC. This encodes CASSEQWDYGYTF. This rearrangement joins TRBV6-1 to TRBJ1-2; D gene ambiguous. There are 13 residues in the CDR3. Germline loops: CDR1 MNHNS, CDR2 SASEGT. V was trimmed by 2 bases and J by 3 bases, leaving 7 bases between them.

This clone is labeled as medium-sized. The CDR3 loop is CASSDMGQPNSPLHF. CDR3 sequence (DNA): TGTGCCAGCAGTGACATGGGACAGCCAAATTCACCCCTCCACTTT. The chain employs TRBV6-1 and TRBJ1-6; 7 nucleotides align to TRBD1. CDR1 MNHNS and CDR2 SASEGT come from the germline V gene. This CDR3 has 15 residues. The V segment lost 3 bases and the J segment 7 bases; nucleotides outside the gene matches: 6.

There are many counts of this clone. The J gene is TRBJ1-6, the V gene TRBV6-5; weak D call: TRBD1 (6 bases). Trimming shortened V by 0 bases and J by 6 bases, and 12 bases separated the two germline ends. This CDR3 has 16 residues. CDR1 and CDR2 (germline): MNHEY, SVGAGI. In nucleotides, the CDR3 is TGTGCCAGCAGTTACTCGAACCAGGGGTTTAATTCACCCCTCCACTTT. This gives the protein CASSYSNQGFNSPLHF.

About this clone: A read error is possible here, since a much larger clone lies one base away. The sample holds other DNA sequences that translate to the same CDR3. This chain joins TRBV28 and TRBJ2-3; 11 bases agree with TRBD2. Germline loops: CDR1 MDHEN, CDR2 SYDVKM. This CDR3 is 12 amino acids long. The CDR3 DNA reads TGTACTACTAGCGGGAGATCAGATACGCAGTATTTT. Its protein is CTTSGRSDTQYF.

By share of the sample, this clone is medium-sized (0.01 to 0.1%). The chain couples TRBV28 to TRBJ1-2, with TRBD1 identical over 7 bases. From germline, CDR1 is MDHEN and CDR2 SYDVKM. Trimming at V came to 6 bases and at J to 3 bases, leaving 7 bases not matched to a gene. The CDR3 has 14 amino acids. CDR3 sequence reads: CASSLQGIDYGYTF. The CDR3 region has the DNA TGTGCCAGCAGCTTACAGGGGATAGACTATGGCTACACCTTC.

This clone has just a few counts. The chain uses TRBV12-3 or TRBV12-4 and TRBJ1-1, with D possibly TRBD1 on 5 matching bases. This CDR3 has 14 residues. Trimming shortened V by 3 bases and J by 6 bases, and 14 bases separated the two germline ends. CDR3 bases: TGTGCCAGCAGTTTGAGGGGCGTCTCCGCTGAAGCTTTCTTT. Its protein is CASSLRGVSAEAFF.

A word on this clone: A clone one base away is much larger, so this may be a read error. This sequence joins TRBV12-3 or TRBV12-4 and TRBJ1-5; 12 bases are shared with TRBD1. CDR3 length equals 17 residues. CDR3 DNA sequence: TGTGCCAGCAGACCCCTCTGGGGGACAGGGGGCGAGCAGCCTCAGCATTTT. Encoded protein: CASRPLWGTGGEQPQHF.

This clone was detected many times. The rearrangement joins TRBV20-1 to TRBJ2-7, with D perhaps matching TRBD1 or TRBD2 (6 bases each). The V end was cut by 5 bases, the J end by 9 bases, with 20 bases between. Per germline, CDR1 DFQATT and CDR2 SNEGSKA (reference sequence). The CDR3 is 13 residues long. CDR3 nucleotide sequence: TGCAGTGCTCAACAGGGCGGGGAACACGGGCAGTACTTC. Encoded protein: CSAQQGGEHGQYF.

The chain employs TRBV5-1 and TRBJ2-6; either TRBD1 or TRBD2 may fit D (6 bases each). Trimming removed 5 bases from V and 3 bases from J, with 15 bases in between. This CDR3 comprises 16 residues. Germline values: CDR1 SGHRS, CDR2 YFSETQ. The CDR3 region has the DNA TGCGCCAGCAGGGTAGGGGGAGGACGTGGGGCCAACGTCCTGACTTTC. It encodes CASRVGGGRGANVLTF.

The V call is TRBV20-1, the J call TRBJ1-2, with D possibly being TRBD1 (5 bases). V was clipped by 7 bases and J by 5 bases, with 17 bases between them. The CDR3 totals 13 residues. Germline assignment: CDR1 DFQATT and CDR2 SNEGSKA (reference sequence). CDR3 sequence reads: CSGEGRLDYGYTF. For the CDR3, the DNA is TGCAGTGGTGAGGGGAGACTTGATTATGGCTACACCTTC.